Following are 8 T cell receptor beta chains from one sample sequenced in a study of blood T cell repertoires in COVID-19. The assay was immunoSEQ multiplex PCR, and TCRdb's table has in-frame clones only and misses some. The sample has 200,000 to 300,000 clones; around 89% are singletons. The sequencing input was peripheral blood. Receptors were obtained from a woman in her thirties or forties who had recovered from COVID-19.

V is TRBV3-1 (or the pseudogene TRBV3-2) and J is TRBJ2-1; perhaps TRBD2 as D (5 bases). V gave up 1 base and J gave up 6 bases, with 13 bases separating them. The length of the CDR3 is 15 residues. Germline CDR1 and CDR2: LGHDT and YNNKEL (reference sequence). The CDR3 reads CASSQGPGGFNEQFF. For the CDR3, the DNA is TGTGCCAGCAGCCAAGGGCCGGGCGGGTTCAATGAGCAGTTCTTC.

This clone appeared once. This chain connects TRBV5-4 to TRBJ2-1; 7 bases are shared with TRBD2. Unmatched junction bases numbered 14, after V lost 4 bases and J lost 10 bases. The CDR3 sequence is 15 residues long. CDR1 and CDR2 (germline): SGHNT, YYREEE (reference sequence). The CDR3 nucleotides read TGTGCCAGCAGCCCGGGAGGTAGCGGAGTCAGGGAGCAGTTCTTC. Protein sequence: CASSPGGSGVREQFF.

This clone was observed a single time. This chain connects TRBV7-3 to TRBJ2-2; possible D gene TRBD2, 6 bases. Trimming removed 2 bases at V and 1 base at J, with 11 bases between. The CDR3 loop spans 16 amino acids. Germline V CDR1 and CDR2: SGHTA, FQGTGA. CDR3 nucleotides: TGTGCCAGCAGCTTATCGGGTAGCGGGAACACCGGGGAGCTGTTTTTT. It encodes CASSLSGSGNTGELFF.

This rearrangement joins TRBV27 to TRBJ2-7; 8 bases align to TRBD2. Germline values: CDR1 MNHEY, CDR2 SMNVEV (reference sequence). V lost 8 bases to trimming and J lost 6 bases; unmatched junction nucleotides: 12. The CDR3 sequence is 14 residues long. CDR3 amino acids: CASGWGLGAGEQYF. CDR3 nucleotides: TGTGCCAGCGGCTGGGGACTAGGGGCGGGCGAGCAGTACTTC.

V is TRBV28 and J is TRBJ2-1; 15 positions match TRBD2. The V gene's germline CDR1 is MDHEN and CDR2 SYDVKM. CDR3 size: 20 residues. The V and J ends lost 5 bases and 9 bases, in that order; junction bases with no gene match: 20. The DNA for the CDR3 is TGTGCCAGCAGTCCCATCCTGGGACACGGACTAGCGGGAGGGCCCCCTGAGCAGTTCTTC. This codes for CASSPILGHGLAGGPPEQFF. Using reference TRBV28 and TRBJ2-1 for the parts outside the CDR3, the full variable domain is DVKVTQSSRYLVKRTGEKVFLECVQDMDHENMFWYRQDPGLGLRLIYFSYDVKMKEKGDIPEGYSVSREKKERFSLILESASTNQTSMYLCASSPILGHGLAGGPPEQFFGPGTRLTVL.

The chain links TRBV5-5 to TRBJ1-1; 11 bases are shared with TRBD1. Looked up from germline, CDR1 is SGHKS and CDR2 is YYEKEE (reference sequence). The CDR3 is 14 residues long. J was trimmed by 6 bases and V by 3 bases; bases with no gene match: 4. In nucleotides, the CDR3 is TGTGCCAGCAGCTGGGACAGGGGGGTGGCTGAAGCTTTCTTT. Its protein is CASSWDRGVAEAFF.

The CDR3 nucleotides are TGCAGCGCTGGGGGCGGGGGGAATAGTGGCTACACCTTC. Protein sequence: CSAGGGGNSGYTF. This rearrangement joins TRBV29-1 to TRBJ1-2; a weak D match, TRBD1 (6 bases). The CDR3 is 13 residues long. The germline gives CDR1 SQVTM, CDR2 ANQGSEA. V dropped 7 bases and J dropped 7 bases, with 19 bases sitting between them.

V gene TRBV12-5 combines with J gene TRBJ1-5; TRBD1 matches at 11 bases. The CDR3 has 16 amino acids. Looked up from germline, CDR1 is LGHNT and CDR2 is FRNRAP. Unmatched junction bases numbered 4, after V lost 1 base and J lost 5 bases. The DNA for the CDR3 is TGTGCTAGTGGTTTGGGAGGGACAGGGGGTCATCAGCCCCAGCATTTT. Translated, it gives CASGLGGTGGHQPQHF.